Each of the 7 T cell receptor beta chains below was sequenced from the same sample in a study of T-cell reconstitution after alpha-beta-depleted transplantation in children. The library targeted TCRbeta and was prepared with unique molecular identifiers. TCRdb ran MiXCR on the PCR reads and lists one entry per CDR3 protein. The table includes 700,000 to 850,000 distinct CDR3 sequences, approximately 15% detected once. The source material was PBMCs, mostly from graft donor cells, sampled 360 days after TCRalphabeta/CD19-depleted stem cell transplant. Receptors were obtained from a male patient younger than 18 who had a stem cell transplant for acute lymphoblastic leukemia, so the T cells may come from the graft donor.

This clonotype showed up many times. The chain recombines TRBV20-1 with TRBJ1-2; D not resolved. The germline gives CDR1 DFQATT, CDR2 SNEGSKA (reference sequence). V was cut by 3 bases and J by 8 bases, with 13 bases left in between. The CDR3 has 12 residues. Here the CDR3 reads CSAREGSYGYTF. The CDR3 nucleotides are TGCAGTGCTAGGGAGGGTTCTTACGGCTACACCTTC.

This clonotype has ten or more counts. The CDR3 spells CASSLSQWGRYNEQFF. The CDR3 DNA sequence: TGTGCCAGCAGCTTATCTCAGTGGGGGAGATACAATGAGCAGTTCTTC. The chain couples TRBV7-9 to TRBJ2-1; D tentatively fits TRBD1 or TRBD2 (5 bases each). This CDR3 is built from 16 residues. V was cut by 2 bases and J by 4 bases, with 15 bases left in between. Germline lookup yields CDR1 SEHNR and CDR2 FQNEAQ (reference sequence).

This clonotype was picked up a small number of times. The chain recombines TRBV20-1 with TRBJ2-7, with D perhaps given as TRBD1 or TRBD2 (5 bases each). V lost 7 bases and J 7 bases, leaving 14 bases between the germline ends. CDR3 length equals 11 residues. From germline, CDR1 is DFQATT and CDR2 SNEGSKA (reference sequence). The CDR3 DNA reads as TGCAGTGTCAGGGCGTCGGGGGAGCAGTACTTC. Protein: CSVRASGEQYF.

The CDR3 DNA follows: TGTGCCAGCAGCTTAGGTACAGGGGATACCTATGAAAAACTGTTTTTT. This encodes CASSLGTGDTYEKLFF. This chain connects TRBV7-6 to TRBJ1-4; 7 bases agree with TRBD1. Germline V gives CDR1 SGHVS, CDR2 FNYEAQ. The CDR3 is made up of 16 amino acids. Trimming took 1 base from V and 6 from J; bases not matched to a gene: 8.

This chain uses TRBV18 with TRBJ2-1, with a tentative D call TRBD1 (6 bases). The V and J ends lost 6 bases and 9 bases respectively, with 21 bases between them. Germline loops: CDR1 KGHSH, CDR2 LQKENI. The CDR3 covers 15 residues. The CDR3 region is CASSPRWTENGEQFF. The CDR3 coding sequence is TGTGCCAGCTCCCCCCGGTGGACAGAGAATGGTGAGCAGTTCTTC.

This clonotype has only a few counts. This chain uses TRBV5-1 with TRBJ1-1; possible D gene TRBD1, 6 bases. Germline loops: CDR1 SGHRS, CDR2 YFSETQ. V was clipped by 5 bases and J by 6 bases, with 17 bases between them. The length of the CDR3 is 14 residues. The CDR3 is CASRTPGESPEAFF. CDR3 sequence (DNA): TGCGCCAGCAGGACTCCAGGGGAGAGCCCTGAAGCTTTCTTT.

The rearrangement uses TRBV4-1 and TRBJ1-5; no definite D call. CDR1 and CDR2 from the germline V gene are MGHRA and YSYEKL. Between the trimmed V and J ends, which lost 0 bases and 4 bases, there was a span of 22 bases. The CDR3 consists of 19 residues. The CDR3 region has the DNA TGCGCCAGCAGCCAAGATCCTCGAAAGGCGCCTTTATGGAATCAGCCCCAGCATTTT. Translating gives CASSQDPRKAPLWNQPQHF.